The 26 T cell receptor beta chains listed next were all sequenced from one sample in a study of regulatory T cells in long-lasting Graves disease. Time point in this sample: newly diagnosed GD, antithyroid drugs for less than 3 months. There was RNA extracted from PBMCs, and the TCR library was made from it. Arm-PCR of CDR3 regions and iRepertoire HTBI primers were used to build TCR beta libraries. TCRdb independently ran MiXCR on the multiplex PCR reads; one entry per CDR3 protein. This table holds around 250,000 distinct CDR3 sequences, 18% found once. These data were also filed under a second study, of T cells in Graves' hyperthyroidism and ophthalmopathy.

Sequences were derived from peripheral blood mononuclear cells (PBMCs), sampled at new diagnosis, from a patient treated with antithyroid drugs. These receptors all come from a woman aged 30 to 39 with Graves disease.

This chain connects TRBV6-1 to TRBJ2-6; TRBD1 agrees at 7 bases. Germline V gene data show CDR1 as MNHNS and CDR2 as SASEGT. The CDR3 is 16 amino acids. J lost 3 bases, V lost 6 bases, and 8 bases had no gene match. In DNA form, the CDR3 reads TGTGCCAGCAGAGACAGGGCCCTCGGTGGGGCCAACGTCCTGACTTTC. It yields the protein CASRDRALGGANVLTF.

This clonotype was found many times. Here the CDR3 reads CASSQSGTGGYTF. The DNA for the CDR3 is TGCGCCAGCAGCCAATCAGGGACGGGTGGCTACACCTTC. The rearrangement uses TRBV4-1 and TRBJ1-2; D is perhaps TRBD1 (5 bases). This CDR3 comprises 13 residues. Germline V CDR1 and CDR2: MGHRA, YSYEKL. Trimming cost V 2 bases and J 7 bases, with 11 bases left between them.

There are a few counts of this clonotype. This sequence joins TRBV20-1 and TRBJ2-5, with D possibly TRBD2 on 6 matching bases. Germline V gene sequence: CDR1 DFQATT, CDR2 SNEGSKA (reference sequence). This CDR3 region has 18 residues. V was cut by 1 base and J by 2 bases, with 23 bases left in between. CDR3 sequence (DNA): TGCAGTGCTAGAGCCTTAATACATGGAGGGAGAAGGCAAGAGACCCAGTACTTC. Translating it yields CSARALIHGGRRQETQYF.

The rearrangement uses TRBV9 and TRBJ2-1; 8 bases line up with TRBD1. This CDR3 is built from 15 residues. The V gene's germline CDR1 is SGDLS and CDR2 YYNGEE. Trimming took 4 bases from V and 0 from J; bases not matched to a gene: 3. CDR3 bases: TGTGCCAGCAGCCCAGGGGGCCCCTCCTACAATGAGCAGTTCTTC. Translated, it gives CASSPGGPSYNEQFF. Full variable domain (rest looked up from reference TRBV9 and TRBJ2-1): DSGVTQTPKHLITATGQRVTLRCSPRSGDLSVYWYQQSLDQGLQFLIQYYNGEERAKGNILERFSAQQFPDLHSELNLSSLELGDSALYFCASSPGGPSYNEQFFGPGTRLTVL.

This clonotype was seen many times. This chain uses TRBV3-1 with TRBJ1-1; 11 nucleotides agree with TRBD1. The CDR3 consists of 13 residues. Germline CDR1 LGHDT, CDR2 YNNKEL (reference sequence). Losses at the gene ends were 5 bases for V and 7 bases for J; bases not matched to a gene: 3. The CDR3 here is CASSSGTGGEAFF. As DNA, the CDR3 is TGTGCCAGCAGCTCCGGGACAGGGGGTGAAGCTTTCTTT.

This clonotype was picked up many times. The chain recombines TRBV20-1 with TRBJ1-1; the D gene is possibly TRBD1 (6 bases). The germline CDR1 and CDR2 sequences are DFQATT and SNEGSKA (reference sequence). V shed 6 bases and J shed 1 base, with 21 bases lying between them. The CDR3 sequence is 16 residues long. The CDR3 sequence is CSAPPGHGLQNTEAFF. For the CDR3, the DNA is TGCAGTGCCCCCCCGGGACACGGACTCCAGAACACTGAAGCTTTCTTT.

This clonotype has a handful of counts. V and J are TRBV6-1 and TRBJ2-7; D is ambiguous. Trimming left V 3 bases short and J 3 bases short, with 12 bases between. The CDR3 is 14 amino acids. Germline V gene sequence: CDR1 MNHNS, CDR2 SASEGT. CDR3 sequence: CASSDPIRVYEQYF. The CDR3 DNA reads as TGTGCCAGCAGTGACCCTATTAGGGTCTACGAGCAGTACTTC.

With regard to this clonotype: This may arise from a read error, as a much more abundant clone is one base away. This chain links TRBV28 with TRBJ2-7, with 11 bases identical to TRBD1. Per the germline V gene, CDR1 is MDHEN and CDR2 is SYDVKM. V shed 7 bases and J 7 bases; nucleotides not matched to a gene: 6. The CDR3 has 13 residues. CDR3 in amino acids: CASKGDRGGEQYF. DNA of the CDR3: TGTGCCAGCAAGGGGGACAGGGGGGGTGAGCAGTACTTC.

This clonotype has a count of ten or more. V usage is TRBV9 and J usage is TRBJ1-1; 9 nucleotides agree with TRBD1. The CDR3 is made up of 13 amino acids. Looked up from germline, CDR1 is SGDLS and CDR2 is YYNGEE. V lost 4 bases to trimming and J lost 7 bases; unmatched junction nucleotides: 5. The CDR3 reads CASSPQGAFEAFF. The CDR3 DNA is TGTGCCAGCAGCCCACAGGGGGCCTTTGAAGCTTTCTTT.

There are many counts of this clonotype. In DNA form, the CDR3 reads TGTGCCAGCAGTCGCGACAGGGGAGGCTACAATGAGCAGTTCTTC. Amino acid sequence: CASSRDRGGYNEQFF. The V and J genes are TRBV27 and TRBJ2-1, with 8 bases aligning to TRBD1. V lost 5 bases to trimming and J lost 3 bases; unmatched junction nucleotides: 6. The CDR3 is 15 residues long. CDR1 is MNHEY, CDR2 SMNVEV, per germline (reference sequence).

This clonotype was counted only a few times. A read error is the likely source, as a far larger clone sits one nucleotide away. The chain joins TRBV20-1 to TRBJ2-1; D possibly matches TRBD1 or TRBD2 (5 bases each). Germline V gives CDR1 DFQATT, CDR2 SNEGSKA (reference sequence). The CDR3 consists of 15 residues. The germline V and J ends were trimmed by 2 bases and 13 bases, with 24 bases remaining between them. The CDR3 spells CSARPGIGAQETQFF. The DNA of the CDR3 is TGCAGTGCTAGACCCGGGATCGGGGCGCAAGAGACCCAGTTCTTC.

Worth noting for this clonotype: It differs at one base from a far larger clone, so likely a read error. The genes are TRBV7-3 and TRBJ2-1; perhaps D is TRBD1 or TRBD2 (5 bases each). V lost 7 bases and J lost 4, with 17 bases in between. This CDR3 is 15 amino acids long. CDR1 SGHTA and CDR2 FQGTGA come from the germline V gene. DNA of the CDR3: TGTGCCAGCACCGGACGGGGCGGAATGTACAATGAGCAGTTCTTC. The encoded protein is CASTGRGGMYNEQFF.

V is TRBV14 and J is TRBJ2-3; 9 nucleotides align to TRBD1. This CDR3 has 19 amino acids. Germline values: CDR1 SGHDN, CDR2 FVKESK. J lost 2 bases, V lost 0 bases, and 12 bases had no gene match. The CDR3 protein is CASSQDLRTGTGFTDTQYF. The CDR3 bases are TGTGCCAGCAGCCAAGATCTTAGAACCGGGACAGGGTTCACAGATACGCAGTATTTT.

This clonotype was counted at least ten times. A read error may account for a junction end that differs from germline. The chain has TRBV18 and TRBJ1-2; maybe TRBD1 (6 bases). The CDR3 extends over 16 amino acids. The germline gives CDR1 KGHSH, CDR2 LQKENI. CDR3: CASSPTRQDKNYGHTF. CDR3 sequence (DNA): TGTGCCAGCTCACCAACGAGACAGGATAAGAACTATGGCCACACCTTC.

The V gene is TRBV6-1, the J gene TRBJ2-5, with D hard to call. Trimming removed 8 bases at V and 2 bases at J, with 12 bases between. CDR3 length: 13 residues. The germline V gene has CDR1 MNHNS and CDR2 SASEGT. Here the CDR3 reads CASSREGQETQYF. The CDR3 DNA is TGTGCCAGCTCCCGAGAAGGGCAAGAGACCCAGTACTTC.

The rearrangement uses TRBV11-2 and TRBJ2-1, with D unresolved. V was cut by 3 bases and J by 4 bases, with 10 bases left in between. From germline, CDR1 is SGHAT and CDR2 FQNNGV. The CDR3 is 14 amino acids. The CDR3 here is CASSFGRNYNEQFF. The CDR3 DNA follows: TGTGCCAGCAGCTTTGGCCGGAATTACAATGAGCAGTTCTTC.

This chain joins TRBV19 and TRBJ2-5, with TRBD2 as a possible D gene (5 bases). CDR3 length equals 13 residues. V lost 3 bases, J lost 4 bases, and 9 bases lay in between. The germline V gene has CDR1 LNHDA and CDR2 SQIVND (reference sequence). CDR3 coding DNA: TGTGCCAGTAGTATCCGGGGTTTAGAGACCCAGTACTTC. It translates to CASSIRGLETQYF.

A few counts support this clonotype. The chain has TRBV28 and TRBJ1-2; 11 nucleotides align to TRBD1. The CDR3 contains 15 residues. The V and J ends lost 2 bases and 4 bases, in that order; junction bases with no gene match: 3. Per the germline V gene, CDR1 is MDHEN and CDR2 is SYDVKM. The CDR3 here is CASSLGTGGAYGYTF. The CDR3 DNA reads TGTGCCAGCAGTTTAGGGACAGGGGGTGCCTATGGCTACACCTTC.

This clonotype was recorded at least ten times. The chain couples TRBV4-1 to TRBJ1-4; D remains unclear. V lost 3 bases, J lost 2 bases, and 19 bases lay in between. This CDR3 contains 18 residues. Germline V gene data show CDR1 as MGHRA and CDR2 as YSYEKL. Written as DNA, the CDR3 is TGCGCCAGCAGCCAGGCGGGCCTCCGGATGGGGACTAATGAAAAACTGTTTTTT. Its translation is CASSQAGLRMGTNEKLFF.

This clonotype was counted at least ten times. The V and J genes are TRBV5-1 and TRBJ1-1, with TRBD1 matching 8 bases. The CDR3 is made up of 16 amino acids. V lost 0 bases, J lost 5 bases, and 9 bases stayed unmatched. CDR1 and CDR2 (germline): SGHRS, YFSETQ. The DNA for the CDR3 is TGCGCCAGCAGCTTGGACAGGGGGTTTACCGAGACTGAAGCTTTCTTT. Translated, it gives CASSLDRGFTETEAFF.

For this clonotype: The limits of the CDR3 on the DNA are not certain, so only TCRdb's listed CDR3 is given. V usage is TRBV19 and J usage is TRBJ1-3. Germline loops: CDR1 LNHDA, CDR2 SQIVND (reference sequence). The CDR3 extends over 12 residues, inclusive of both ends. The CDR3: CANYCCRNTIYF.

At least ten counts were recorded for this clonotype. The rearrangement joins TRBV11-2 to TRBJ1-2, with D maybe TRBD1 (6 bases). The V end was cut by 2 bases, the J end by 1 base, with 11 bases between. The CDR3 totals 15 residues. Germline CDR1 is SGHAT and CDR2 is FQNNGV. The CDR3 loop reads CASSLSKGGNYGYTF. CDR3 nucleotide sequence: TGTGCCAGCAGCTTATCGAAAGGGGGTAACTATGGCTACACCTTC.

This clonotype appeared many times. The chain couples TRBV5-1 to TRBJ2-1, with 9 positions matching TRBD2. CDR1 and CDR2 from the germline V gene are SGHRS and YFSETQ. V lost 4 bases and J lost 7; bases outside the gene matches: 6. This CDR3 is 14 amino acids long. CDR3 protein: CASSQPGLANEQFF. The CDR3, as DNA: TGCGCCAGCAGCCAGCCGGGACTAGCAAATGAGCAGTTCTTC.

In regard to this clonotype: A much bigger clone sits one base away, suggesting this may be a read error. V usage is TRBV5-8 and J usage is TRBJ1-4; 10 bases match TRBD1. Germline values: CDR1 SGHTS, CDR2 YDEGEE. The CDR3 is 15 residues long. The chain's CDR3 is CASSPDRGQVRELLF. In nucleotides, the CDR3 is TGTGCCAGCAGCCCCGACAGGGGGCAAGTGAGGGAACTGCTTTTT.

This clonotype was observed at least ten times. The genes are TRBV20-1 and TRBJ2-2, with TRBD2 matching 11 bases. The CDR3 runs to 14 residues. The germline V gene encodes CDR1 DFQATT and CDR2 SNEGSKA (reference sequence). Losses at the gene ends were 5 bases for V and 6 bases for J; bases not matched to a gene: 5. CDR3 amino acids: CSAYQTSGAGELFF. CDR3 bases: TGCAGTGCTTACCAGACTAGCGGGGCCGGGGAGCTGTTTTTT.

In this sample, this clonotype turned up many times. The J gene is TRBJ2-2, the V gene TRBV2; tentative D call: TRBD2 (6 bases). V lost 8 bases and J 5 bases, leaving 15 bases between the germline ends. This CDR3 has 14 amino acids. Germline V gene lookup returns CDR1 SNHLY and CDR2 FYNNEI. The CDR3 bases are TGTGCCAGCGAGTCTTGGGCGGGGACCGGGGAGCTGTTTTTT. Its protein product is CASESWAGTGELFF.